This TCR beta chain derives from a study of cytomegalovirus exposure and HLA in healthy donors. Primers for the PCR totalled 60 Vbeta and 13 Jbeta. Profiling relied on immunoSEQ multiplex PCR, and the TCRdb table lists in-frame clones only, not all of them. This sample has more than 80,000 clones, with under 80% found just once. Points from the study as a whole: In a later analysis, most CMV-associated TCR beta chains appeared HLA-restricted. The authors reported that TCR beta sequences could predict HLA-A and HLA-B alleles. These predictions were accurate for most subjects in the first cohort.

The CDR3 consists of 14 residues. Trimming took 3 bases from V and 3 from J, leaving 11 bases between them. With respect to this clone: Its specificity is unknown.

This TCR was recovered from a woman aged 45-59 years in good health and CMV-seropositive. Sample: PBMCs. The chain links TRBV5-3 to TRBJ2-3; a weak D match, TRBD2 (5 bases). TRBV5-3 is noted as an ORF with a role that remains uncertain. The CDR3 sequence: CARSSWRGTDTQYF. The CDR3 nucleotides read TGTGCCAGAAGCTCCTGGAGAGGGACAGATACGCAGTATTTT.